These 9 T cell receptor beta chains were all obtained from the same sample, sequenced in a study of cytomegalovirus exposure and HLA in healthy donors. PCR involved 60 Vbeta and 13 Jbeta primers. The table came from immunoSEQ multiplex PCR; TCRdb's copy has only in-frame clones and leaves some out. The data contain under 150,000 clones, roughly 80% of them singletons. What was sequenced was PBMCs. The receptors were sampled from a woman aged 35 to 49 in good health and CMV-seronegative.

This clone was seen more than once but under ten times. V and J are TRBV2 and TRBJ2-7; the D is unclear. This CDR3 has 12 amino acids. Trimming removed 3 bases at V and 1 base at J, with 4 bases between. Germline lookup yields CDR1 SNHLY and CDR2 FYNNEI. As DNA, the CDR3 is TGTGCCAGCAGTGACTTATCCTACGAGCAGTACTTC. Translation gives CASSDLSYEQYF. The entire variable domain, with the rest obtained from reference TRBV2 and TRBJ2-7, is as follows: EPEVTQTPSHQVTQMGQEVILRCVPISNHLYFYWYRQILGQKVEFLVSFYNNEISEKSEIFDDQFSVERPDGSNFTLKIRSTKLEDSAMYFCASSDLSYEQYFGPGTRLTVT.

This clone was seen more than once but under ten times. The chain has TRBV28 and TRBJ1-1; TRBD1 agrees at 7 bases. There are 19 residues in the CDR3. Germline V gene lookup returns CDR1 MDHEN and CDR2 SYDVKM. The V and J ends lost 5 bases and 5 bases, in that order; junction bases with no gene match: 23. The CDR3 loop is CASSRQGGYTFLGWTEAFF. CDR3 DNA: TGTGCCAGCAGTCGACAGGGAGGCTACACCTTCTTGGGTTGGACTGAAGCTTTCTTT.

The chain has TRBV7-8 and TRBJ1-1; the match to TRBD1 covers 9 bases. Germline CDR1 is SGHVS and CDR2 is FQNEAQ. The CDR3 runs 14 residues. With 5 bases clipped from V and 4 bases from J, the junction kept 5 bases outside the gene matches. The CDR3 reads CASSLQGASTEAFF. The CDR3 DNA reads as TGTGCCAGCAGCCTACAGGGGGCGAGCACTGAAGCTTTCTTT.

This clone was recorded only once. The chain employs TRBV15 and TRBJ2-5; D is perhaps TRBD1 (5 bases). Germline lookup yields CDR1 LNHNV and CDR2 YYDKDF (reference sequence). V was shortened by 5 bases and J by 4 bases, with 29 bases between the two germline ends. The CDR3 is 19 residues long. This CDR3 reads CATSLLPSELRTWGETQYF. In DNA, the CDR3 is TGTGCCACCAGCCTTCTTCCTTCTGAACTACGGACATGGGGAGAGACCCAGTACTTC. Supplemented by reference TRBV15 and TRBJ2-5, the full variable domain reads DAMVIQNPRYQVTQFGKPVTLSCSQTLNHNVMYWYQQKSSQAPKLLFHYYDKDFNNEADTPDNFQSRRPNTSFCFLDIRSPGLGDTAMYLCATSLLPSELRTWGETQYFGPGTRLLVL.

The chain couples TRBV2 to TRBJ1-1; the D gene is possibly TRBD1 (5 bases). V was clipped by 0 bases and J by 8 bases, with 10 bases between them. The CDR3 covers 13 residues. Germline V lookup: CDR1 SNHLY, CDR2 FYNNEI. CDR3 nucleotides: TGTGCCAGCAGTGAAGCCAGGGCAAGAGAAGCTTTCTTT. Translating it yields CASSEARAREAFF.

Remarks on this clone: The junction departs from the called germline gene at one end, perhaps through a read error. The CDR3 spells CATSREPPTGTGVSPLHF. In nucleotides, the CDR3 is TGTGCCACCAGCCGAGAGCCCCCGACGGGGACAGGGGTTTCACCCCTCCACTTT. V usage is TRBV15 and J usage is TRBJ1-6; 10 nucleotides line up with TRBD1. CDR3 length: 18 amino acids. CDR1 and CDR2 (germline): LNHNV, YYDKDF (reference sequence).

The chain recombines TRBV5-6 with TRBJ2-3, with 9 bases matching TRBD2. CDR3 size: 16 residues. Trimming removed 4 bases from V and 7 bases from J; junction bases left unmatched: 13. CDR1 is SGHDT and CDR2 is YYEEEE in the germline V gene. In DNA, the CDR3 is TGTGCCAGCAGCCCGCGCAGTAGCGGGAGTTTGAATACGCAGTATTTT. It yields the protein CASSPRSSGSLNTQYF.

The sample holds a few counts of this clone. The rearrangement uses TRBV6-1 and TRBJ2-1; 10 positions match TRBD1. The CDR3 is 15 residues long. The germline gives CDR1 MNHNS, CDR2 SASEGT. J was trimmed by 5 bases and V by 6 bases; bases with no gene match: 7. The CDR3 region has the DNA TGTGCCAGCAGACGGCCCGGGACAGGGGACAATGAGCAGTTCTTC. Protein product: CASRRPGTGDNEQFF.

The rearrangement uses TRBV5-1 and TRBJ2-5; D is unresolved. Germline V lookup: CDR1 SGHRS, CDR2 YFSETQ. The CDR3 is made up of 14 amino acids. Trimming left V 0 bases short and J 4 bases short, with 10 bases between. The DNA of the CDR3 is TGCGCCAGCAGCTTGGATACTCCTGGAGAGACCCAGTACTTC. This sequence encodes CASSLDTPGETQYF.